These T cell receptor beta chains were read from a single sample in a study of cytomegalovirus exposure and HLA in healthy donors. The method was immunoSEQ multiplex PCR; TCRdb's version includes in-frame clones alone and lacks a portion of them. The data hold approximately 90,000 clones, with 75% observed a single time. Sequencing input: PBMCs. The source is a man aged 40-49 years in good health and CMV-seronegative. Both conserved end residues are part of each CDR3. D genes are given only for firm matches. Some rows have no size entry. The others give once, few or many, or a class for an expanded clone.

>TRBJ1-1|-|TRBV6-1|-
TGTGCCAGCAGTAAGAGTCCGAACACTGAAGCTTTCTTT
CASSKSPNTEAFF
>TRBJ1-5|-|TRBV5-6|once
TGTGCCAGCAGCCTGGGGGGACAAAGTATGGATCAGCCCCAGCATTTT
CASSLGGQSMDQPQHF
>TRBJ2-7|-|TRBV27|-
TGTGCCAGCATGGGGCAGGGTCTTTGGGGCCGCTACGAGCAGTACTTC
CASMGQGLWGRYEQYF
>TRBJ1-2|-|TRBV7-2|-
TGTGCCAGCAGCTTATCGATACCACGGGATGGCTACACCTTC
CASSLSIPRDGYTF
>TRBJ1-2|-|TRBV7-3|-
TGTGCCAGCAGCTTGACAGCTAACTATGGCTACACCTTC
CASSLTANYGYTF
>TRBJ1-2|-|TRBV9|once
TGTGCCAGCAGCGTAGGACAGAGAAGCTATGGCTACACCTTC
CASSVGQRSYGYTF
>TRBJ1-5|-|TRBV4-2|-
TGTGCCAGCAGCCAAGACGGACAGATTAGCAATCAGCCCCAGCATTTT
CASSQDGQISNQPQHF
>TRBJ2-1|-|TRBV27|-
TGTGCCAGCAGTTTATTGGTTAGCGGTTCCTACAATGAGCAGTTCTTC
CASSLLVSGSYNEQFF
>TRBJ1-2|-|TRBV2|-
TGTGCCAGCAGTGACCGCTATGGCTACACCTTC
CASSDRYGYTF
>TRBJ1-1|TRBD1|TRBV7-9|-
TGTGCCAGCAGTGACAGGGGTGAAGCTTTCTTT
CASSDRGEAFF
>TRBJ1-4|TRBD1|TRBV29-1|-
TGCAGCGTTGGCGGACAGGGCCGTAATGAAAAACTGTTTTTT
CSVGGQGRNEKLFF
>TRBJ2-1|TRBD2|TRBV19|-
TGTGCCAGTAGTATAGCCCCGGGGGGAGGCAATGAGCAGTTCTTC
CASSIAPGGGNEQFF
>TRBJ1-2|-|TRBV11-3|-
TGTGCCAGCAGCTTAGGTTCCGGACAGCATGGCTACACCTTC
CASSLGSGQHGYTF
>TRBJ2-1|TRBD1|TRBV15|-
TGTGCCACCAGCAACCCTCAGGGGGCCAATGAGCAGTTCTTC
CATSNPQGANEQFF
>TRBJ1-5|-|TRBV28|-
TGTGCCAGCACAACCGCCCAGGAGGTAATGCAGCCCCAGCATTTT
CASTTAQEVMQPQHF
>TRBJ1-6|-|TRBV7-6|-
TGTGCCAGCAGCTTAGGACACCGGGACATCGGTTCACCCCTCCACTTT
CASSLGHRDIGSPLHF
>TRBJ2-2|-|TRBV28|once
TGTGCCAGCAGCATCCCCCGGCAGGGGCAATACACCGGGGAGCTGTTTTTT
CASSIPRQGQYTGELFF
>TRBJ1-1|TRBD1|TRBV7-9|-
TGTTCCAGTAACGACAGGGTACCTGAAGCTTTCTTT
CSSNDRVPEAFF
>TRBJ1-4|-|TRBV28|-
TGTGCCAGCAGTTTATATAACGGCGGGTTTGAAAAACTGTTTTTT
CASSLYNGGFEKLFF
>TRBJ2-5|-|TRBV11-2|-
TGTGCCAGCAGCTTAGATCAGAGGGTTCTCCAAGAGACCCAGTACTTC
CASSLDQRVLQETQYF
>TRBJ1-1|-|TRBV21-1|-
TGTGCCAGCACCCCCCACGGGGACACAATTAGGAACACTGAAGCTTTCTTT
CASTPHGDTIRNTEAFF
>TRBJ2-2|-|TRBV9|-
TGTGCCAGCGGGGGACTCGAGAACACCGGGGAGCTGTTTTTT
CASGGLENTGELFF
>TRBJ1-6|TRBD1|TRBV29-1|-
TGCAGCGTACAGGGGGCTGGGTCACCCCTCCACTTT
CSVQGAGSPLHF
>TRBJ1-2|-|TRBV11-3|-
TGTGCCAGCAGCTGGGGCTGGGGGGTCGATGGCTACACCTTC
CASSWGWGVDGYTF
>TRBJ1-5|-|TRBV7-8|-
TGTGCCAGCAGCCCCACCCCCCCCACAGTGGGCATTCGGAGCAATCAGCCCCAGCATTTT
CASSPTPPTVGIRSNQPQHF
>TRBJ2-3|TRBD1|TRBV5-1|once
TGCGCCAGCAGCTTAGGACAGGGGAGAACAGATACGCAGTATTTT
CASSLGQGRTDTQYF
>TRBJ2-7|-|TRBV28|-
TGTGCCAGCAGCCCCCAGGGCAGGGCATTAAACGAGCAGTACTTC
CASSPQGRALNEQYF
>TRBJ2-2|-|TRBV29-1|few
TGCAGCGTTGAGGAGGGGACCGGGGAGCTGTTTTTT
CSVEEGTGELFF
>TRBJ2-7|TRBD1|TRBV5-1|-
TGCGCCAGCAGCTTGGTGACAGGGGGCTCCTACGAGCAGTACTTC
CASSLVTGGSYEQYF
>TRBJ1-6|TRBD1|TRBV5-1|-
TGCGCCAGCAGCTTGAACAGGGGGGCTTCACCCCTCCACTTT
CASSLNRGASPLHF
>TRBJ2-7|-|TRBV5-1|-
TGCGCCAGCAGCTTGCGTGTCAGCGATACCTACGAGCAGTACTTC
CASSLRVSDTYEQYF
>TRBJ1-4|TRBD1|TRBV5-6|-
TGTGCCAGCAGCGGACAGGGACAGCCTTATAATGAAAAACTGTTTTTT
CASSGQGQPYNEKLFF
>TRBJ1-2|TRBD1|TRBV6-6|-
TGTGCCAGCACTATTACAGGGGTGGGCTATGGCTACACCTTC
CASTITGVGYGYTF
>TRBJ2-2|-|TRBV12-5|-
TGTGCTAGTGGTTTAGGGGTCACCGGGGAGCTGTTTTTT
CASGLGVTGELFF
>TRBJ2-7|-|TRBV29-1|once
TGCAGCGTTGATGGCGGGGGCGCATCCTACGAGCAGTACTTC
CSVDGGGASYEQYF
>TRBJ1-1|TRBD1|TRBV29-1|few
TGCAGCGTTGTTCGTGGGACAGGGGGCCTGACTGAAGCTTTCTTT
CSVVRGTGGLTEAFF
>TRBJ2-1|TRBD2|TRBV27|once
TGTGCCAGCAGTTCCATGACTAGCGGGGTTTACAATGAGCAGTTCTTC
CASSSMTSGVYNEQFF
>TRBJ2-1|TRBD2|TRBV9|-
TGTGCCAGCAGTCCTAGCGGGAGGGCCCCTAGTTTCAATGAGCAGTTCTTC
CASSPSGRAPSFNEQFF
>TRBJ1-1|-|TRBV28|-
TGTGCCAGCAGTTCACTGGTGGACACTGAAGCTTTCTTT
CASSSLVDTEAFF